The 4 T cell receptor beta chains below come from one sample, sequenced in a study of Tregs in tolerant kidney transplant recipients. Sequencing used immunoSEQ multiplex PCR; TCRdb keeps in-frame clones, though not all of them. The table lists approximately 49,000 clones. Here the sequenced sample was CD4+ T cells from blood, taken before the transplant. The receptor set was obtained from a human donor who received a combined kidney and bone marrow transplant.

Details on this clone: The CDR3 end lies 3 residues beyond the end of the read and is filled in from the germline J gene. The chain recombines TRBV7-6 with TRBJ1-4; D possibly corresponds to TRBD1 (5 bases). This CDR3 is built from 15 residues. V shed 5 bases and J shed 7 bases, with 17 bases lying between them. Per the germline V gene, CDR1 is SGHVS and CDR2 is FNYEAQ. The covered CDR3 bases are TGTGCCAGCAGCCTAGGGTCGGGGGAGGTTGAAAAA. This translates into CASSLGSGEVEK. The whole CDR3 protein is CASSLGSGEVEKLFF.

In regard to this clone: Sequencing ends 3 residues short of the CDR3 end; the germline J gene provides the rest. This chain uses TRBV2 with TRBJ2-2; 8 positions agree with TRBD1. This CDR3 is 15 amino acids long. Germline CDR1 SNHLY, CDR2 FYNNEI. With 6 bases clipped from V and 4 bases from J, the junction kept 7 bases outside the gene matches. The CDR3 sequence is CASRAQGALTGELFF. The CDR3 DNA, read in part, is TGTGCCAGCAGAGCGCAGGGGGCCCTCACCGGGGAG.

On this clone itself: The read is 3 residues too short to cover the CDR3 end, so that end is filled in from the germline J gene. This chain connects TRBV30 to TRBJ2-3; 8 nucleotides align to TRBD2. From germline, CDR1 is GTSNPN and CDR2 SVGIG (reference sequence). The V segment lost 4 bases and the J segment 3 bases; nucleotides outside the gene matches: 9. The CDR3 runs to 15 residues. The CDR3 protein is CAWTGSGDLTDTQYF. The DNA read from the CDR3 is TGTGCCTGGACGGGTAGCGGGGATTTAACAGATACG. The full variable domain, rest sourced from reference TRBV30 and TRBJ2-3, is SQTIHQWPATLVQPVGSPLSLECTVEGTSNPNLYWYRQAAGRGLQLLFYSVGIGQISSEVPQNLSASRPQDRQFILSSKKLLLSDSGFYLCAWTGSGDLTDTQYFGPGTRLTVL.

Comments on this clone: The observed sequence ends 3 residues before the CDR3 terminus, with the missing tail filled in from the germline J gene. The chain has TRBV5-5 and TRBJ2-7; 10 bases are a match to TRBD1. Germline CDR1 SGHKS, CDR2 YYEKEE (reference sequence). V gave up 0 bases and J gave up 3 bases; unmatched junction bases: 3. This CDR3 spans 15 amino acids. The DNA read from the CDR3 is TGTGCCAGCAGCTTGGAAGGGACAGGGGACTACGAG. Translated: CASSLEGTGDYE. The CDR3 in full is CASSLEGTGDYEQYF.